The source of this T cell receptor beta chain is a study of PD-L1 blockade in urothelial cancer. Study in general: Patients commenced atezolizumab in the mid-2010s, and it was given at 1,200 mg intravenously every 3 weeks. When blood samples were assessed, the median T cell count was around 150,000. Bladder-origin urothelial cancer in males described twenty-five of the 29 patients. Study-level findings and limits: Below-median pretreatment blood TCR clonality predicted better survival.

Time point: peripheral blood 6 weeks after treatment start. Worth noting for this clone: Its antigen is currently unknown.

Some clones are missing from TCRdb's copy, which holds only in-frame ones; the method was immunoSEQ multiplex PCR. The data contain 50,000 to 55,000 clones, 88% of them seen just once; the ten biggest clones take up 2% to 3%. This sequence originates from a man in his 60s with urothelial cancer. The sequenced sample was PBMCs, obtained around atezolizumab (anti-PD-L1) treatment.

The CDR3 sequence is CASSIPGQSNYGYTF. In DNA form, the CDR3 reads TGTGCCAGTAGTATTCCGGGACAGAGTAACTATGGCTACACCTTC. J is TRBJ1-2 and V is TRBV19; TRBD1 aligns across 7 bases. This CDR3 contains 15 residues. Germline lookup yields CDR1 LNHDA and CDR2 SQIVND (reference sequence). Trimming removed 3 bases from V and 1 base from J; junction bases left unmatched: 5.